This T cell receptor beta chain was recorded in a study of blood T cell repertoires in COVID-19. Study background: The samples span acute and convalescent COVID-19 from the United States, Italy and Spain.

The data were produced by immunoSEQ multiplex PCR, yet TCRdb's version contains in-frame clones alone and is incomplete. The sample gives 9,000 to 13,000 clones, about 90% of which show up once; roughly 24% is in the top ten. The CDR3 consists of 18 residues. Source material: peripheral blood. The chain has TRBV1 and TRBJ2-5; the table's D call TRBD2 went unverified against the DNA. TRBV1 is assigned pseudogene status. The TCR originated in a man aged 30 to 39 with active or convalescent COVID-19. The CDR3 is CTSSQDLRERGGKETQYF. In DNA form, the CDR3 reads TGCACCAGCAGCCAAGACCTCCGGGAGCGGGGGGGAAAAGAGACCCAGTACTTC.